Reported below is one TCR beta chain. Its target is not known. Using constant-segment primers, 5'RACE produced TCR alpha and TCR beta cDNA libraries carrying sample barcodes and UMIs. TCRdb independently ran MiXCR on the 5' RACE reads; one entry per CDR3 protein. The sample shows 300,000 to 400,000 distinct CDR3 sequences, 15% of them seen only once. These data come from a study of T-cell memory formation after mild COVID-19. For the study at large: For the most part, TCR clusters were specific to one donor.

Trimming shortened V by 8 bases and J by 1 base, and 8 bases separated the two germline ends. Germline V CDR1 and CDR2: LNHNV, YYDKDF (reference sequence). The CDR3 has 13 residues. Overall study findings and caveats: Cross-reactive memory appears to have joined, as suggested by some responding clones showing up in pre-infection memory. CD4+ bias marked clones expanding day 15 to 37, unlike balanced contracting clones.

What was sequenced was PBMCs or a T cell subset sorted from them (not recorded which). V and J are TRBV15 and TRBJ2-2, with D possibly being TRBD2 (5 bases). The origin of this receptor is a man aged 18 to 29 who had mild COVID-19 (a few samples of this study predate the infection). Cell type and time point are not known. Here the CDR3 reads CATGRGNTGELFF. CDR3 DNA: TGTGCCACCGGGAGAGGGAACACCGGGGAGCTGTTTTTT. Together with reference TRBV15 and TRBJ2-2, the CDR3 gives the full variable domain: DAMVIQNPRYQVTQFGKPVTLSCSQTLNHNVMYWYQQKSSQAPKLLFHYYDKDFNNEADTPDNFQSRRPNTSFCFLDIRSPGLGDTAMYLCATGRGNTGELFFGEGSRLTVL.